The clone carrying this TCR beta chain occurred a few times. What it binds is unknown. These data originate in a study of T cell repertoires in cytomegalovirus infection. Study-wide context: Public TCR beta signatures marked donors with CMV infection and the matching HLA.

Findings and limits, study-wide: CMV-specific TCR beta clonotypes restricted by HLA-C were the ones dominating the ex vivo response.

MiXCR was run by TCRdb on the reads, yielding one entry per CDR3 protein. Of roughly 760,000 distinct CDR3 sequences in the sample, 35% to 45% are singletons; the top ten hold more than 2.5%. The receptor was derived from a human donor in good health (CMV status not recorded). Some clones in this sample may be carry-over from other donors' samples. The specimen was PBMCs.

CDR3 loop: CAGEGLDTEAFF. In DNA form, the CDR3 reads TGTGCCGGCGAAGGTCTTGACACTGAAGCTTTCTTT. The rearrangement uses TRBV11-2 and TRBJ1-1, with unresolved D. Germline V CDR1 and CDR2: SGHAT, FQNNGV. CDR3 length equals 12 residues. The V gene lost 11 bases and the J gene lost 3 bases, with 13 bases spanning the gap.